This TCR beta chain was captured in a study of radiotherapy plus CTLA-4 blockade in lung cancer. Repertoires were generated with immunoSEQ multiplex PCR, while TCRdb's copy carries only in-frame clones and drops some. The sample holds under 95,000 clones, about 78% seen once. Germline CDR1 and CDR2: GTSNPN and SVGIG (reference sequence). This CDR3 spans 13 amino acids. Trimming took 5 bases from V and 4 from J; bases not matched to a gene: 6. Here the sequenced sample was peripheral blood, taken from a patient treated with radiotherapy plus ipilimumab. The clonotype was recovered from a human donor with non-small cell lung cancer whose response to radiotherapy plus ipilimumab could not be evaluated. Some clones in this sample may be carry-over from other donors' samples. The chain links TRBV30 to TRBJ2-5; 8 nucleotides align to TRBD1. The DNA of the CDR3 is TGTGCCTGGCAGACAGGGGCGGGAGAGACCCAGTACTTC. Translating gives CAWQTGAGETQYF.